The clone carrying this T cell receptor beta chain was counted only a few times. The target antigen is unknown. The V and J ends lost 7 bases and 0 bases respectively, with 12 bases between them. CDR3 length: 13 residues. Germline-derived CDR1 and CDR2 are SQVTM and ANQGSEA. This specimen comes from a study of T cells after yellow fever vaccination. Study-level results: It was the secondary response that reached its peak faster, day 5 versus 15, but it was weaker. Clonotypes shared by both compartments, CD4 and CD8, made up a small share.

TCR cDNA, made by 5'RACE template switching, carried an added universal primer site and UMIs. TCRdb called the 5' RACE reads again in MiXCR, with one record for every CDR3 protein. The sample holds 500,000 to 650,000 distinct CDR3 sequences, less than 20% seen once. The TCR comes from a man aged 18 to 35 who received the YFV17D yellow fever vaccine. The V call is TRBV29-1, the J call TRBJ1-1, with D uncertain. The starting material was PBMCs, obtained more than 4 days after the first yellow fever vaccination. CDR3 sequence: CSGVQNMNTEAFF. CDR3 nucleotide sequence: TGCAGCGGAGTACAGAACATGAACACTGAAGCTTTCTTT.